The clone carrying this T cell receptor (beta chain) came up a few times. This sample stems from a study of blood T cell repertoires in COVID-19. Repertoires were generated with immunoSEQ multiplex PCR, while TCRdb's copy carries only in-frame clones and drops some. The sample consists of 120,000 or so clones, 55% to 75% of them appearing once. The CDR3 has 16 residues. V was cut by 3 bases and J by 2 bases, with 14 bases left in between. The V gene's germline CDR1 is WSHSY and CDR2 SAAADI. Input material: peripheral blood. The chain recombines TRBV10-2 with TRBJ1-3; D is undetermined. The clonotype was recovered from a woman aged 70-85 years with acute or convalescent COVID-19. The CDR3 DNA reads TGCGCCAGCAGTGAAGATCAAGCCAGGCCTGGAAACACCATATATTTT. This translates into CASSEDQARPGNTIYF.